The 25 T cell receptor beta chains below come from one sample, sequenced in a study of chemoradiotherapy in HPV16-positive cancers. Data came from immunoSEQ multiplex PCR; TCRdb stores just in-frame clones and leaves some out. This sample yields 2,500 to 3,500 clones, of which roughly 90% are seen a single time; less than 5% belongs to the top ten. The sequenced sample was tumor tissue, obtained from a patient who underwent chemoradiotherapy. The receptors come from a human donor with HPV-associated anogenital cancer.

The chain links TRBV7-2 to TRBJ2-3, with 8 positions matching TRBD2. V shed 4 bases, J shed 2 bases, and the junction held 5 bases outside the gene matches. In germline, CDR1 is SGHTA, CDR2 FQGNSA. The CDR3 has 15 residues. The CDR3 nucleotides read TGTGCCAGCAGCTCGCGGGGGGCCCACACAGATACGCAGTATTTT. Translated: CASSSRGAHTDTQYF.

The J gene is TRBJ2-5, the V gene TRBV5-1; TRBD1 aligns across 9 bases. Unmatched junction bases numbered 10, after V lost 6 bases and J lost 4 bases. CDR3 length: 15 residues. CDR1 and CDR2 from the germline V gene are SGHRS and YFSETQ. CDR3 region: CASTLGKGQGETQYF. In DNA form, the CDR3 reads TGCGCCAGCACCCTTGGCAAGGGACAGGGAGAGACCCAGTACTTC.

The chain recombines TRBV5-6 with TRBJ1-2; no firm D call. The germline V gene encodes CDR1 SGHDT and CDR2 YYEEEE. V lost 3 bases, J lost 8 bases, and 8 bases lay in between. This CDR3 is 11 amino acids long. The CDR3 bases are TGTGCCAGCAGCTGGGTCCGGGGCTACACCTTC. Its protein is CASSWVRGYTF.

CDR3 sequence (DNA): TGTGCCAGCAGTTTATCACGGGATCAGCCCCAGCATTTT. Protein sequence: CASSLSRDQPQHF. V gene TRBV27 combines with J gene TRBJ1-5; no clear D. Trimming pared 0 bases from V and 5 bases from J, leaving 5 bases between. Looked up from germline, CDR1 is MNHEY and CDR2 is SMNVEV (reference sequence). This CDR3 is built from 13 residues.

The V and J genes are TRBV5-1 and TRBJ2-1; 7 bases match TRBD2. With V trimmed by 1 base and J by 7 bases, 8 bases remained unmatched. CDR1 SGHRS and CDR2 YFSETQ come from the germline V gene. There are 15 residues in the CDR3. CDR3 DNA: TGCGCCAGCAGCTTGACGGGAGGTCTTGGGAATGAGCAGTTCTTC. Translation gives CASSLTGGLGNEQFF.

The genes are TRBV4-3 and TRBJ1-6, with a tentative D call TRBD1 (5 bases). The germline CDR1 and CDR2 sequences are LGHNA and YSLEER. The CDR3 has 14 amino acids. The V end lost 1 base, the J end lost 5 bases, and 6 bases lay between the germline ends. The CDR3 spells CASSQGGDNSPLHF. CDR3 DNA sequence: TGCGCCAGCAGCCAAGGGGGGGATAATTCACCCCTCCACTTT.

The chain has TRBV25-1 and TRBJ2-7; 7 nucleotides agree with TRBD1. From germline, CDR1 is MGHDK and CDR2 SYGVNS. With V trimmed by 10 bases and J by 3 bases, 6 bases remained unmatched. CDR3 length: 12 residues. For the CDR3, the DNA is TGTGCCACCCAGGACAGGTACTACGAGCAGTACTTC. The encoded protein is CATQDRYYEQYF.

The genes are TRBV5-8 and TRBJ2-7; the D is unclear. Germline lookup yields CDR1 SGHTS and CDR2 YDEGEE. This CDR3 region has 12 residues. V was shortened by 5 bases and J by 3 bases, with 9 bases between the two germline ends. This chain's CDR3 is CASSYDRYEQYV. The CDR3 DNA sequence: TGTGCCAGCAGTTATGACCGCTACGAGCAGTACGTC.

The J gene is TRBJ1-4, the V gene TRBV2; tentative D call: TRBD1 (6 bases). Trimming left V 6 bases short and J 7 bases short, with 18 bases between. There are 15 residues in the CDR3. Germline V gene data show CDR1 as SNHLY and CDR2 as FYNNEI. The CDR3 sequence is CASRRDGGLSEKLFF. CDR3 sequence (DNA): TGTGCCAGCAGACGCGATGGGGGGCTCAGTGAAAAACTGTTTTTT.

The genes are TRBV7-3 and TRBJ2-3, with 9 bases that match TRBD2. The CDR3 has 15 residues. Germline V gene sequence: CDR1 SGHTA, CDR2 FQGTGA. V lost 1 base and J lost 6; bases outside the gene matches: 5. Here the CDR3 DNA reads TGTGCCAGCAGCTTAAATAGCGGGAGTTACGATACGCAGTATTTT. Translating gives CASSLNSGSYDTQYF.

The J gene is TRBJ1-3, the V gene TRBV27; the D is unclear. Trimming stripped 3 bases from V and 2 bases from J, with 5 bases between. This CDR3 is built from 13 residues. In germline, CDR1 is MNHEY, CDR2 SMNVEV (reference sequence). The CDR3 protein is CASSFVAGNTIYF. DNA of the CDR3: TGTGCCAGCAGTTTCGTGGCTGGAAACACCATATATTTT.

This chain's CDR3 is CASSVIRLGGNEQFF. CDR3 DNA: TGTGCCAGCAGCGTGATTCGTCTTGGCGGCAATGAGCAGTTCTTC. The chain is built from TRBV11-3 and TRBJ2-1; D ambiguous. This CDR3 is built from 15 residues. CDR1 SGHNT and CDR2 YENEEA come from the germline V gene. V was trimmed by 5 bases and J by 6 bases, leaving 17 bases between them.

This sequence joins TRBV4-2 and TRBJ1-3; 7 bases are a match to TRBD1. This CDR3 has 17 amino acids. Germline CDR1 and CDR2: LGHNA and YNFKEQ. J was trimmed by 0 bases and V by 0 bases; bases with no gene match: 5. CDR3 coding DNA: TGTGCCAGCAGCCAAGATGCAGGGACAGCCTCTGGAAACACCATATATTTT. This translates into CASSQDAGTASGNTIYF.

The V and J genes are TRBV6-5 and TRBJ1-6, with D perhaps TRBD1 (6 bases). Germline values: CDR1 MNHEY, CDR2 SVGAGI. Trimming shortened V by 6 bases and J by 5 bases, and 11 bases separated the two germline ends. The CDR3 runs to 14 residues. The CDR3 protein is CASRGSGDNSPLHF. The CDR3 DNA is TGTGCCAGCAGGGGTTCAGGGGATAATTCACCCCTCCACTTT.

This chain connects TRBV30 to TRBJ2-3; TRBD1 agrees at 7 bases. This CDR3 is built from 14 residues. Germline CDR1 is GTSNPN and CDR2 is SVGIG (reference sequence). The V segment lost 7 bases and the J segment 0 bases; nucleotides outside the gene matches: 7. Written as DNA, the CDR3 is TGTGCCTTGGGAAAGGGGGCTAGCACAGATACGCAGTATTTT. Translation: CALGKGASTDTQYF.

The chain recombines TRBV29-1 with TRBJ2-2, with TRBD2 as a possible D gene (6 bases). Germline values: CDR1 SQVTM, CDR2 ANQGSEA. Trimming took 0 bases from V and 0 from J, leaving 8 bases between them. The CDR3 is made up of 15 amino acids. Written as DNA, the CDR3 is TGCAGCGTTGAAGACCGACTAGCGAACACCGGGGAGCTGTTTTTT. It specifies CSVEDRLANTGELFF.

V and J are TRBV9 and TRBJ2-3, with 10 bases fitting TRBD2. Germline loops: CDR1 SGDLS, CDR2 YYNGEE. This CDR3 spans 15 amino acids. V trimming: 0 bases; J trimming: 3 bases; junction bases outside the gene matches: 1. CDR3 nucleotides: TGTGCCAGCAGCGTAGCTAGCGGGAGAACAGATACGCAGTATTTT. It translates to CASSVASGRTDTQYF.

CDR3: CASSAGTSDGTDTQYF. The CDR3, as DNA: TGTGCCAGCAGTGCGGGGACTAGCGACGGCACAGATACGCAGTATTTT. The V gene is TRBV6-4, the J gene TRBJ2-3; TRBD2 agrees at 10 bases. This CDR3 comprises 16 residues. Germline V gene sequence: CDR1 MRHNA, CDR2 SNTAGT. V lost 4 bases, J lost 1 base, and 5 bases stayed unmatched.

Only one count was recorded for this clone. CDR3 sequence: CASSQVYWPGQGSGYTF. The DNA of the CDR3 is TGTGCCAGCAGCCAAGTGTATTGGCCGGGACAGGGAAGCGGCTACACCTTC. The chain has TRBV7-2 and TRBJ1-2, with 9 bases that match TRBD1. Trimming at V came to 5 bases and at J to 8 bases, leaving 18 bases not matched to a gene. Germline V gene data show CDR1 as SGHTA and CDR2 as FQGNSA. The CDR3 extends over 17 amino acids.

The chain links TRBV5-5 to TRBJ2-7; unclear D gene. Per the germline V gene, CDR1 is SGHKS and CDR2 is YYEKEE (reference sequence). V was pared by 3 bases and J by 2 bases, with 6 bases between. This CDR3 is 12 amino acids long. DNA of the CDR3: TGTGCCAGCAGCTCAACAGCCTACGAGCAGTACTTC. Its translation is CASSSTAYEQYF.

In this sample, this clone turned up once. The V call is TRBV30, the J call TRBJ1-2; TRBD1 matches at 8 bases. V was clipped by 5 bases and J by 2 bases; unmatched bases: 16. Per germline, CDR1 GTSNPN and CDR2 SVGIG (reference sequence). The CDR3 is 17 residues long. The CDR3 protein is CAWDPRDRQSLNYGYTF. In nucleotides, the CDR3 is TGTGCCTGGGACCCACGGGACAGGCAATCCCTAAACTATGGCTACACCTTC.

The rearrangement joins TRBV7-9 to TRBJ1-1, with 9 bases fitting TRBD1. Germline CDR1 SEHNR, CDR2 FQNEAQ (reference sequence). Trimming removed 4 bases from V and 3 bases from J; junction bases left unmatched: 18. The CDR3 length is 19 residues. CDR3 in amino acids: CASSSRRLLLRDRDTEAFF. In DNA form, the CDR3 reads TGTGCCAGCAGCTCCCGCCGCCTGCTGCTCCGGGACAGGGACACTGAAGCTTTCTTT. Full variable domain (remainder filled in from reference TRBV7-9 and TRBJ1-1): DTGVSQNPRHKITKRGQNVTFRCDPISEHNRLYWYRQTLGQGPEFLTYFQNEAQLEKSRLLSDRFSAERPKGSFSTLEIQRTEQGDSAMYLCASSSRRLLLRDRDTEAFFGQGTRLTVV.

The chain carries TRBV7-8 and TRBJ2-7; D remains unclear. Trimming left V 1 base short and J 3 bases short, with 7 bases between. From germline, CDR1 is SGHVS and CDR2 FQNEAQ. The CDR3 sequence is 13 residues long. The CDR3 bases are TGTGCCAGCAGCTTAGGACGCGACTACGAGCAGTACTTC. It encodes CASSLGRDYEQYF.

The chain is built from TRBV5-1 and TRBJ2-1, with TRBD1 identical over 9 bases. After removal of 3 bases from V and 9 bases from J, the junction contained 10 bases not matched to a gene. The CDR3 spans 15 residues. Germline CDR1 SGHRS, CDR2 YFSETQ. The CDR3 region is CASSSRDRAVGEQFF. CDR3 in DNA: TGCGCCAGCAGCTCCCGGGACAGGGCGGTTGGTGAGCAGTTCTTC.

The chain joins TRBV11-2 to TRBJ2-1; a weak D match, TRBD1 (6 bases). V lost 3 bases to trimming and J lost 9 bases, with 15 bases between them. The germline V gene has CDR1 SGHAT and CDR2 FQNNGV. The CDR3 sequence is 14 residues long. As DNA, the CDR3 is TGTGCCAGCAGCTTGGAGCCAGGGGTCTCTGAGCAGTTCTTC. Its translation: CASSLEPGVSEQFF.